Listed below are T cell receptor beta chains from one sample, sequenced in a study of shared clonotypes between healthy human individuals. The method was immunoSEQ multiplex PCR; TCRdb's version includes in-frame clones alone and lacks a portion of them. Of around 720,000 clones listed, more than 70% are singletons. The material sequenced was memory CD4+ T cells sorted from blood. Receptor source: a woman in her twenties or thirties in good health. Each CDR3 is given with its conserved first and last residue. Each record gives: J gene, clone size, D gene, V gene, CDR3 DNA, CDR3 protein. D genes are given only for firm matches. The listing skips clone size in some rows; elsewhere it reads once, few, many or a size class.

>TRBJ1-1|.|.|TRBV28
TGTGCCAGCAGTTTAGGACTCCGGAACACTGAAGCTTTCTTT
CASSLGLRNTEAFF
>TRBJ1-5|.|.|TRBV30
TGTGCCTGGAGTTGGGGGGTTGGTCAGCCCCAGCATTTT
CAWSWGVGQPQHF
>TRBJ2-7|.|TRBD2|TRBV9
TGTGCCAGCAGCGCCAAGTTAGCGGGGAGTATTTACGAGCAGTACTTC
CASSAKLAGSIYEQYF
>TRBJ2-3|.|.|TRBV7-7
TGTGCCAGCAGCTTAGGCCCTACTCCCACAGATACGCAGTATTTT
CASSLGPTPTDTQYF
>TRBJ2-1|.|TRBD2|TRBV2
TGTGCCAGCAGTGAACGACTAGCGGGTTTCCATGAGCAGTTCTTC
CASSERLAGFHEQFF
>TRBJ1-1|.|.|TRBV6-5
TGTGCCAGCCGATCCCCGACAGTCGGAAACACTGAAGCTTTCTTT
CASRSPTVGNTEAFF
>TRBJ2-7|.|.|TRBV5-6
TGTGCCAGCAGCTTTACAACAGGATACGAGCAGTACTTC
CASSFTTGYEQYF
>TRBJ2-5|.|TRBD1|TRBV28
TGTGCCAGCAGTTCACCGGGACAGGGGATGATTGAGACCCAGTACTTC
CASSSPGQGMIETQYF
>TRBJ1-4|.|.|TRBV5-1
TGCGCCAGCAGCTTGCTCTCGATCACTACAACTAATGAAAAACTGTTTTTT
CASSLLSITTTNEKLFF
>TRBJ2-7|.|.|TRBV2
TGTGCCAGCAGTGAATTGGGTCCGAGAGGTTACGAGCAGTACTTC
CASSELGPRGYEQYF
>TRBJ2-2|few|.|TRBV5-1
TGCGCCAGCAGCTCTGGAGTACAGGCGAACACCGGGGAGCTGTTTTTT
CASSSGVQANTGELFF
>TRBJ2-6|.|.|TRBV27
TGTGCCAGCAGCTATCTAAGATCTGGGGCCAACGTCCTGACTTTC
CASSYLRSGANVLTF
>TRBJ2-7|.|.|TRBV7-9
TGTGCCAGCAGCTTAGGGGCCAGCAACTACGAGCAGTACTTC
CASSLGASNYEQYF
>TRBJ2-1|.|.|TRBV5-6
TGTGCCAGCAGCTTGGTCCAGCATGAGCAGTTCTTC
CASSLVQHEQFF
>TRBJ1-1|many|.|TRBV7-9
TGTGCCAGCAGCTTAGAACGGGTGAACACTGAAGCTTTCTTT
CASSLERVNTEAFF
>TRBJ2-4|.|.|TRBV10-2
TGCGCCAGCAGTCCTGGTTATCTAGCCAAAAACATTCAGTACTTC
CASSPGYLAKNIQYF
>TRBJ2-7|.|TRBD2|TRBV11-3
TGTGCCAGCAGCAAGGGAGGGGCCTCCTACGAGCAGTACTTC
CASSKGGASYEQYF
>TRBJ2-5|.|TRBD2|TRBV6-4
TGTGCCAGCAGTGACCCGACTAGCGGGGGGTACCAAGAGACCCAGTACTTC
CASSDPTSGGYQETQYF
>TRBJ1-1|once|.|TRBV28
TGTGCCAGCAGTTTTGGGAGGACTGAAGCTTTCTTT
CASSFGRTEAFF
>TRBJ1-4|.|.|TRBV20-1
TGCAGTGCTCAGACGTATGAAAAACTGTTTTTT
CSAQTYEKLFF
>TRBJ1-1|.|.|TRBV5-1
TGCGCCAGCAGCTTGGCGGGGGAAACTGAAGCTTTCTTT
CASSLAGETEAFF
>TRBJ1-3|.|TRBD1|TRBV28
TGTGCCAGCCGGGACAGCTCTGGAAACACCATATATTTT
CASRDSSGNTIYF
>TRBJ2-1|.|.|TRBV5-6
TGTGCCAGCAGCAGGGAATATGAGCAGTTCTTC
CASSREYEQFF
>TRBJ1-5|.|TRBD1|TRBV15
TGTGCCACCAGCGGGGACAGGGTAGGAGATCAGCCCCAGCATTTT
CATSGDRVGDQPQHF
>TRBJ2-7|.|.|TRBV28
TGTGCCAGCAAGGGGGAGGTTCCCCACGAGCAGTACTTC
CASKGEVPHEQYF
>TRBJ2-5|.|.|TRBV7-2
TGTGCCAGCAGCTTAGCGTCGGGAGCGGTCCGGGACTTC
CASSLASGAVRDF
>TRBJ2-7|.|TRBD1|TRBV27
TGTGCCAGCGGCCCCGGGACAGGTTTGTCCTACGAGCAGTACTTC
CASGPGTGLSYEQYF
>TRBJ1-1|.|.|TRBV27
TGTGCCAGCAGTCTACTCCCGGGAACTGAAGCTTTCTTT
CASSLLPGTEAFF
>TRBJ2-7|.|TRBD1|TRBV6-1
TGTGCCAGCAGTGCACAGGGGGCCAACGAGCAGTACTTC
CASSAQGANEQYF
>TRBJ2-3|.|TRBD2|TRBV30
TGTGCCGGGACTTTAGCGGGAGTTAGCACAGATACGCAGTATTTT
CAGTLAGVSTDTQYF
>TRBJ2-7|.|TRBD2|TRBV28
TGTGCCAGCAGTTTGCGGACTAGCGGGAGGTTGGAGCAGTACTTC
CASSLRTSGRLEQYF
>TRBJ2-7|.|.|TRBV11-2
TGTGCCAGCAGCTCAAAAGCACAGAAACTCTACGAGCAGTACTTC
CASSSKAQKLYEQYF
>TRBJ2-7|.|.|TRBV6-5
TGTGCCAGCAGTTACTCGTTCGGGAAGACTGGCTACGAGCAGTACTTC
CASSYSFGKTGYEQYF
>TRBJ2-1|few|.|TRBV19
TGTGCCAGTAGTATAGAGGAGCAGTTCTACAATGAGCAGTTCTTC
CASSIEEQFYNEQFF
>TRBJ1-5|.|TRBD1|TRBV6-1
TGTGCCAGCAGCTCGGGACAGGGGAGCAATCAGCCCCAGCATTTT
CASSSGQGSNQPQHF
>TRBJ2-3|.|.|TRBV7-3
TGTGCCAGCAGCTTAACGGGATTCACAGATACGCAGTATTTT
CASSLTGFTDTQYF
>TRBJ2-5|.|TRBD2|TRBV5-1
TGCGCCAGCAGCTCAACCCTTACTAGCGGGAGTAAGACCCAGTACTTC
CASSSTLTSGSKTQYF
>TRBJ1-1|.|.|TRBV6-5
TGTGCCAGCAGTTACTCGAACCGGGGATATGCTGAAGCTTTCTTT
CASSYSNRGYAEAFF
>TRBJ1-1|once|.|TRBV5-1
TGCGCCAGCAGCTTGGTGGGTTCTGCTGAAGCTTTCTTT
CASSLVGSAEAFF
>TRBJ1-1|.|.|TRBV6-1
TGTGCCAGCACATCGGGCCAGGCTCCTGAAGCTTTCTTT
CASTSGQAPEAFF
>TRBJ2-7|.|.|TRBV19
TGTGCCAGTAGTATCCTCAGGGGTGACGAGCAGTACTTC
CASSILRGDEQYF
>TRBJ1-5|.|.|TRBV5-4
TGTGCCAGCAGCTCCGGACTCGGTAGCAATCAGCCCCAGCATTTT
CASSSGLGSNQPQHF
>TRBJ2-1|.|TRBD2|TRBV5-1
TGCGCCAGCAGCTTGGATGCGGGAGGAGGCTACAATGAGCAGTTCTTC
CASSLDAGGGYNEQFF
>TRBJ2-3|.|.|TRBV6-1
TGTGCCAGCAGTTTAAAGAAGTTCGCGCAGTATTTT
CASSLKKFAQYF
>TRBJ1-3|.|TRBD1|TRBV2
TGTGCCAGCAACGACAGGGTAGGAAACACCATATATTTT
CASNDRVGNTIYF
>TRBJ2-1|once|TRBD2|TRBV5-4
TGTGCCAGCAGCGACTATGGGACTAGCGGGAACTACAATGAGCAGTTCTTC
CASSDYGTSGNYNEQFF
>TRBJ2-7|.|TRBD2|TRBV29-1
TGCAGCGTACTAGCGGGAGGGCACTCCGAGCAGTACTTC
CSVLAGGHSEQYF
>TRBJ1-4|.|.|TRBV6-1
TGTGCCAGCCGAGGACTGTTTTTT
CASRGLFF
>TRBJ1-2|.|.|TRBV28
TGTGCCAGCAGTTTGATGGACGGCAACTATGGCTACACCTTC
CASSLMDGNYGYTF
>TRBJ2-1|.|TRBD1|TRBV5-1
TGCGCCAGCAGCTCGGACAGGGCGGCCTACAATGAGCAGTTCTTC
CASSSDRAAYNEQFF
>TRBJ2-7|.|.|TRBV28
TGTGCCAGCAGTCCGGTGGGCTACGAGCAGTACTTC
CASSPVGYEQYF
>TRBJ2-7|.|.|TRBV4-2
TGTGCCAGCAGCCAAGTCGGACGGCCATCCTACGAGCAGTACTTC
CASSQVGRPSYEQYF
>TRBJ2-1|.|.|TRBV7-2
TGTGCCAGCAGCCCATCAAGCTCCTACAATGAGCAGTTCTTC
CASSPSSSYNEQFF
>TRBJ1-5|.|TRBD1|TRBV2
TGTGCCAGCAGTGCACAGGGGGCTCCGAATCAGCCCCAGCATTTT
CASSAQGAPNQPQHF